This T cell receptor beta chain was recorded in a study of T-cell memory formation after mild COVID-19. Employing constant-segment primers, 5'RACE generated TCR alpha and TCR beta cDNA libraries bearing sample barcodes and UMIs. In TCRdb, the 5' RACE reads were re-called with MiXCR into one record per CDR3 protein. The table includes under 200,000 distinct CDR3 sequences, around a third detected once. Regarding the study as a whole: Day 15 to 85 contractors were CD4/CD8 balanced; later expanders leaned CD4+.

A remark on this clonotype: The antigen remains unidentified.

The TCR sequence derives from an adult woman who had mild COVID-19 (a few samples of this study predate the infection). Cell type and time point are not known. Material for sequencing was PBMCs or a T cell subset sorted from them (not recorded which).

This CDR3 reads CATSPRGDWRDYEQYF. The CDR3 coding sequence is TGTGCCACCAGCCCCCGGGGAGATTGGAGAGATTACGAGCAGTACTTC. This chain uses TRBV15 with TRBJ2-7; tentative D call: TRBD2 (5 bases). The CDR3 is 16 amino acids. CDR1 is LNHNV and CDR2 is YYDKDF in the germline V gene (reference sequence). Deletions cut 5 bases from V and 4 bases from J, with 21 bases between.